The 13 T cell receptor beta chains below were found in one sample sequenced in a study of blood T cell repertoires in COVID-19. TCRdb keeps only in-frame clones here, not all; method: immunoSEQ multiplex PCR. Of fewer than 300,000 clones listed, 88% are singletons. Sequencing used PBMCs or T cells enriched from blood (not recorded which). These receptors were obtained from a woman aged 40 to 55 with acute COVID-19.

The rearrangement links TRBV19 to TRBJ1-6, with TRBD1 matching over 10 bases. The CDR3 extends over 15 amino acids. The ends lost 1 base at V and 9 bases at J; junction bases unmatched: 3. CDR1 is LNHDA, CDR2 SQIVND, per germline (reference sequence). The CDR3, as DNA: TGTGCCAGTAGTATAGGACAGGGGGCGCGTTCACCCCTCCACTTT. Protein sequence: CASSIGQGARSPLHF.

The chain combines TRBV5-5 with TRBJ1-4, with a tentative D call TRBD1 (5 bases). The CDR3 runs to 14 residues. Trimming stripped 6 bases from V and 5 bases from J, with 14 bases between. CDR1 SGHKS and CDR2 YYEKEE come from the germline V gene (reference sequence). The CDR3 DNA sequence: TGTGCCAGCATCCAAGGGGCGACGAATGAAAAACTGTTTTTT. Amino acids: CASIQGATNEKLFF.

The chain joins TRBV2 to TRBJ1-1; the D gene is possibly TRBD1 (5 bases). Trimming removed 6 bases at V and 0 bases at J, with 14 bases between. Per the germline V gene, CDR1 is SNHLY and CDR2 is FYNNEI. CDR3 size: 15 residues. The CDR3 reads CASREGRGMNTEAFF. CDR3 coding DNA: TGTGCCAGCAGGGAGGGTAGGGGAATGAACACTGAAGCTTTCTTT.

The genes are TRBV5-1 and TRBJ1-2, with 7 bases that match TRBD1. Losses at the gene ends were 5 bases for V and 8 bases for J; bases not matched to a gene: 9. Germline lookup yields CDR1 SGHRS and CDR2 YFSETQ. The CDR3 consists of 13 residues. This CDR3 is CASSTLGGQGYTF. The CDR3 DNA sequence: TGCGCCAGCAGTACTCTAGGGGGCCAGGGCTACACCTTC.

This clone was seen only a few times. The rearrangement joins TRBV5-5 to TRBJ1-3, with a possible D match to TRBD1 (5 bases). The V gene's germline CDR1 is SGHKS and CDR2 YYEKEE (reference sequence). CDR3 length: 15 residues. V lost 2 bases to trimming and J lost 2 bases, with 11 bases between them. In DNA form, the CDR3 reads TGTGCCAGCAGCTTTGGGGCAGCCACTGGAAACACCATATATTTT. Amino acids: CASSFGAATGNTIYF.

The genes are TRBV19 and TRBJ1-2; 12 nucleotides match TRBD1. Trimming cost V 5 bases and J 7 bases; bases outside gene matches: 11. Per the germline V gene, CDR1 is LNHDA and CDR2 is SQIVND (reference sequence). CDR3 length equals 16 residues. CDR3 sequence: CASSAVSGQGASGYTF. CDR3 nucleotide sequence: TGTGCCAGTAGTGCGGTGTCGGGACAGGGGGCTTCTGGCTACACCTTC.

As for this clone: A much bigger clone sits one base away, suggesting this may be a read error. This rearrangement joins TRBV28 to TRBJ2-2; D is perhaps TRBD1 (5 bases). In germline, CDR1 is MDHEN, CDR2 SYDVKM. Trimming shortened V by 11 bases and J by 1 base, and 8 bases separated the two germline ends. The CDR3 has 12 residues. For the CDR3, the DNA is TGTGCCGGGGCAGGGAACACCGGGGAGCTGTTTTTT. Protein product: CAGAGNTGELFF.

The J gene is TRBJ1-1, the V gene TRBV18; 9 bases map to TRBD1. CDR3 length: 16 amino acids. Germline V lookup: CDR1 KGHSH, CDR2 LQKENI. V shed 1 base, J shed 3 bases, and the junction held 6 bases outside the gene matches. CDR3 region: CASSPLTGGDYTEAFF. CDR3 nucleotide sequence: TGTGCCAGCTCACCACTCACAGGGGGCGATTACACTGAAGCTTTCTTT.

The rearrangement joins TRBV3-1 (or the pseudogene TRBV3-2) to TRBJ1-1; D gene unclear. The germline V gene encodes CDR1 LGHDT and CDR2 YNNKEL (reference sequence). The CDR3 is 14 residues long. V gave up 4 bases and J gave up 0 bases, with 9 bases separating them. The CDR3 spells CASSLQLLNTEAFF. In DNA, the CDR3 is TGTGCCAGCAGCCTACAGTTATTGAACACTGAAGCTTTCTTT.

The chain uses TRBV5-6 and TRBJ2-7; 8 nucleotides line up with TRBD1. CDR3 length: 15 residues. V was clipped by 4 bases and J by 0 bases; unmatched bases: 6. Germline CDR1 reads SGHDT; CDR2 reads YYEEEE. CDR3 protein: CASSLRDRYSYEQYF. The CDR3 DNA sequence: TGTGCCAGCAGCCTCCGGGACAGGTACTCCTACGAGCAGTACTTC.

The genes are TRBV29-1 and TRBJ2-1; D not resolved. Germline V gene sequence: CDR1 SQVTM, CDR2 ANQGSEA. V lost 2 bases, J lost 0 bases, and 8 bases lay in between. The CDR3 runs to 14 residues. The CDR3 reads CSVEHNPSYNEQFF. CDR3 coding DNA: TGCAGCGTTGAACACAACCCCTCCTACAATGAGCAGTTCTTC.

The CDR3 DNA follows: TGTGCCAGCAGCTTAGCGCTCCGGGGATTATATGGCTACACCTTC. Translated: CASSLALRGLYGYTF. This sequence joins TRBV7-2 and TRBJ1-2; D gene unclear. The germline V gene encodes CDR1 SGHTA and CDR2 FQGNSA. Trimming took 0 bases from V and 5 from J, leaving 13 bases between them. The CDR3 extends over 15 amino acids.

CDR3 sequence: CASRTGRQTRTEAFF. CDR3 nucleotides: TGTGCCAGCAGAACAGGACGGCAAACGAGGACTGAAGCTTTCTTT. V is TRBV28 and J is TRBJ1-1, with D possibly TRBD1 on 5 matching bases. With 6 bases removed from V and 5 bases from J, the gap between germline ends came to 19 bases. The CDR3 totals 15 residues. Per the germline V gene, CDR1 is MDHEN and CDR2 is SYDVKM.